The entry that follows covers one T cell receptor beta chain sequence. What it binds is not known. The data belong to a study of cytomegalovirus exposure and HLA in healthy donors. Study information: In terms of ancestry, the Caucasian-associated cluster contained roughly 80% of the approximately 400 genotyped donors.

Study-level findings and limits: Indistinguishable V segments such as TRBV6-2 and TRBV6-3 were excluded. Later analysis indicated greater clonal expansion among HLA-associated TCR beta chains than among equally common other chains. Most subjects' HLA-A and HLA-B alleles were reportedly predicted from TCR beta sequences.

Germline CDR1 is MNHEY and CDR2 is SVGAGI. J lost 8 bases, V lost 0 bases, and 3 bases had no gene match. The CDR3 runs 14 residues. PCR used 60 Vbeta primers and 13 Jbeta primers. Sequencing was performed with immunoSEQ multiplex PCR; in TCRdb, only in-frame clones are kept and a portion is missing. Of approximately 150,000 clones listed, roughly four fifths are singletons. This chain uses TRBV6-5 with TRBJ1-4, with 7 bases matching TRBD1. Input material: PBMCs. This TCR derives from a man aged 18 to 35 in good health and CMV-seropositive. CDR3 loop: CASSYSQGREKLFF. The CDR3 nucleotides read TGTGCCAGCAGTTACTCACAGGGGAGGGAAAAACTGTTTTTT.